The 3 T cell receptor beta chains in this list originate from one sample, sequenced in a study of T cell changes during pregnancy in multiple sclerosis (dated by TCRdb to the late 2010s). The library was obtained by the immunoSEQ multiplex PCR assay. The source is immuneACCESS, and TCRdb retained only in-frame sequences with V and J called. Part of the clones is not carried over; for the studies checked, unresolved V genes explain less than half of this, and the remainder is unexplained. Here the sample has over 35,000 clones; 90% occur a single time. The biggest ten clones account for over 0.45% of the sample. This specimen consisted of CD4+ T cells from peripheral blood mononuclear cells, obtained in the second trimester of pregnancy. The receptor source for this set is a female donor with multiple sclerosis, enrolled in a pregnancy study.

The CDR3 reads CASSHTIQDRITDTQYF. The CDR3 nucleotides are TGTGCCAGCAGCCACACAATTCAGGACAGGATCACAGATACGCAGTATTTT. The chain combines TRBV5-6 with TRBJ2-3; 7 bases fit TRBD1. Germline V CDR1 and CDR2: SGHDT, YYEEEE. Trimming removed 4 bases from V and 2 bases from J; junction bases left unmatched: 13. The CDR3 is 17 residues long.

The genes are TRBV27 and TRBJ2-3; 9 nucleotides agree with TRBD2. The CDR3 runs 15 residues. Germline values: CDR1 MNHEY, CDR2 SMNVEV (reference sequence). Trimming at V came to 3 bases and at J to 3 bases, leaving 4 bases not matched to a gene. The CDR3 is CASSLREGLTDTQYF. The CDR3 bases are TGTGCCAGCAGTTTGCGGGAGGGCCTGACAGATACGCAGTATTTT.

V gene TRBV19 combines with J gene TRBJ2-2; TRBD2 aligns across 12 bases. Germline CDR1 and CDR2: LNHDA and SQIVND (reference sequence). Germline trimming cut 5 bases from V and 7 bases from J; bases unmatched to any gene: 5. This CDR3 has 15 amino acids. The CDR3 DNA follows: TGTGCCAGTAGTGCGCTAGCGGGAGGGTTCGGGGAGCTGTTTTTT. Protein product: CASSALAGGFGELFF.